The T cell receptor (beta chain) under discussion was sequenced for a study of identifying expanded T cells in peripheral blood. The J segment lost 2 bases and the V segment lost 7 bases, leaving 10 bases of the junction unmatched. The CDR3 extends over 15 amino acids. CDR1 and CDR2 from the germline V gene are SGHRS and YFSETQ. Data came from immunoSEQ multiplex PCR; TCRdb stores just in-frame clones and leaves some out. The table records roughly 120,000 clones, roughly 90% of them present only once. No infections or other immune events were documented during collection. Whole-study results and caveats: Technical replicates showed 0.9 to 1.5 changed clones; two weeks 15 to 20; four weeks 19. Across healthy donors, higher total template counts meant significantly greater approximately 2-week count variance.

Points on this clone: The antigen is undetermined.

The chain combines TRBV5-1 with TRBJ1-1; TRBD1 aligns across 8 bases. The TCR comes from a person aged 18 to 70 in good health. What was sequenced was blood. CDR3 sequence: CASGEAGGLNTEAFF. As DNA, the CDR3 is TGCGCCAGCGGGGAGGCAGGGGGCCTAAACACTGAAGCTTTCTTT.